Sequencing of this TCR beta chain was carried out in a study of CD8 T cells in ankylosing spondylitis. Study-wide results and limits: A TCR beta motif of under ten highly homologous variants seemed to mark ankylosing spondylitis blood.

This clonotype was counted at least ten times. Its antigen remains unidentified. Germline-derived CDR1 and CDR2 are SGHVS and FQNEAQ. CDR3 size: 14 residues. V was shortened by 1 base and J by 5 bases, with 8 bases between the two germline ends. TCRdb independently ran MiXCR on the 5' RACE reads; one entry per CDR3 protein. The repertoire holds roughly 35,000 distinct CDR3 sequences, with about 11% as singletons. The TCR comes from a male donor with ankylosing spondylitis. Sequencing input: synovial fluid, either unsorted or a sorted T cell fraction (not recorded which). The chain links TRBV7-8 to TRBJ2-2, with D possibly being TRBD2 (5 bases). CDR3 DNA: TGTGCCAGCAGCTTAGGTGGCGGGACCGGGGAGCTGTTTTTT. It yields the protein CASSLGGGTGELFF.